This TCR beta chain was retrieved from a study of early T cells in non-severe SARS-CoV-2 infection. TCRdb reprocessed the 5' RACE reads with MiXCR, giving one entry per CDR3 protein. In the table there are tens of thousands of distinct CDR3 sequences, about 4.8% of which are singletons. CDR3 size: 13 residues. From germline, CDR1 is KGHSH and CDR2 LQKENI. Between the trimmed V and J ends, which lost 4 bases and 11 bases, there was a span of 17 bases. This sequence originates from an adult who was a healthcare worker with PCR-confirmed SARS-CoV-2 infection or an uninfected control (not recorded which). The rearrangement joins TRBV18 to TRBJ1-1; D unresolved. The sequenced material came from whole blood. CDR3 sequence: CASSLKSHTEAFF. The CDR3 region has the DNA TGTGCCAGCTCACTAAAATCGCACACCGAGGCTTTCTTT.